These 20 T cell receptor beta chains were sequenced from one sample in a study of blood T cell repertoires in COVID-19. TCRdb's table, derived via immunoSEQ multiplex PCR, lists solely in-frame clones and lacks some. The table includes under 250,000 clones, 80% to 95% detected once. The specimen sequenced was peripheral blood. Receptor source: a man in his sixties with COVID-19, enrolled during active disease.

V gene TRBV7-9 combines with J gene TRBJ1-2, with 7 nucleotides matching TRBD1. CDR3 size: 14 residues. Germline loops: CDR1 SEHNR, CDR2 FQNEAQ (reference sequence). V shed 7 bases, J shed 5 bases, and the junction held 10 bases outside the gene matches. CDR3 sequence reads: CASTLQGEGYGYTF. The CDR3, as DNA: TGTGCCAGCACCCTTCAGGGGGAAGGTTATGGCTACACCTTC.

This chain uses TRBV30 with TRBJ1-2, with D perhaps matching TRBD1 (5 bases). Deletions cut 4 bases from V and 5 bases from J, with 14 bases between. Germline-derived CDR1 and CDR2 are GTSNPN and SVGIG (reference sequence). The CDR3 contains 13 residues. The CDR3 DNA reads as TGTGCCTGGAACGTTGACAGAAGGTATGGCTACACCTTC. It is translated as CAWNVDRRYGYTF.

As for this clone: This same CDR3 is encoded by further DNA sequences in the sample. The genes are TRBV24-1 and TRBJ2-3, with 9 bases matching TRBD2. V trimming: 4 bases; J trimming: 4 bases; junction bases outside the gene matches: 2. The CDR3 covers 14 residues. Germline V gene sequence: CDR1 KGHDR, CDR2 SFDVKD. Here the CDR3 reads CATSEGGRADTQYF. The CDR3 bases are TGTGCCACCAGTGAGGGCGGGAGGGCAGATACGCAGTATTTT.

In its sample, this clone was seen once. This chain joins TRBV27 and TRBJ2-7; 9 nucleotides match TRBD2. Germline V gene sequence: CDR1 MNHEY, CDR2 SMNVEV (reference sequence). With V trimmed by 6 bases and J by 0 bases, 24 bases remained unmatched. The CDR3 is made up of 21 amino acids. This chain's CDR3 is CASSRDRTPGSHSGSSYEQYF. CDR3 nucleotides: TGTGCCAGCAGCCGGGACCGGACACCGGGTTCCCATAGCGGGAGCTCCTACGAGCAGTACTTC.

This clone has just one count. Additional DNA sequences in this sample encode the identical CDR3. The V call is TRBV7-2, the J call TRBJ2-1, with TRBD2 as a possible D gene (7 bases). Germline V gene data show CDR1 as SGHTA and CDR2 as FQGNSA. CDR3 size: 15 residues. The V end was cut by 1 base, the J end by 1 base, with 8 bases between. The CDR3 here is CASSLEGGSYNEQFF. CDR3 coding DNA: TGTGCCAGCAGCTTAGAGGGGGGGTCCTACAATGAGCAGTTCTTC.

The chain uses TRBV19 and TRBJ1-5; no firm D call. The V gene's germline CDR1 is LNHDA and CDR2 SQIVND (reference sequence). This CDR3 has 14 residues. V lost 1 base to trimming and J lost 7 bases, with 11 bases between them. The CDR3 reads CASSIAIGGQPQHF. The CDR3 DNA is TGTGCCAGTAGTATAGCCATCGGAGGCCAGCCCCAGCATTTT. The variable domain in full, with the rest retrieved from reference TRBV19 and TRBJ1-5, is DGGITQSPKYLFRKEGQNVTLSCEQNLNHDAMYWYRQDPGQGLRLIYYSQIVNDFQKGDIAEGYSVSREKKESFPLTVTSAQKNPTAFYLCASSIAIGGQPQHFGDGTRLSIL.

The rearrangement links TRBV11-2 to TRBJ2-1; 8 bases are a match to TRBD2. The CDR3 covers 17 residues. Germline CDR1 reads SGHAT; CDR2 reads FQNNGV. J was trimmed by 0 bases and V by 2 bases; bases with no gene match: 6. Here the CDR3 DNA reads TGTGCCAGCAGCTTATGGACTAGCCAAAGCTCCTACAATGAGCAGTTCTTC. It specifies CASSLWTSQSSYNEQFF.

The CDR3 DNA follows: TGCGCCAGCAGCTTGGCCGCAGACACCGGGGAGCTGTTTTTT. This codes for CASSLAADTGELFF. This chain joins TRBV5-1 and TRBJ2-2, with no clear D. Germline values: CDR1 SGHRS, CDR2 YFSETQ. This CDR3 spans 14 amino acids. V was clipped by 0 bases and J by 3 bases, with 6 bases between them.

CDR3 nucleotides: TGTGCCAGCTCACCGACTAGCGGGAGTAGCAACGAGCAGTACTTC. Translated, it gives CASSPTSGSSNEQYF. The chain uses TRBV18 and TRBJ2-7; TRBD2 matches at 12 bases. The CDR3 covers 15 residues. J was trimmed by 5 bases and V by 3 bases; bases with no gene match: 5. Germline CDR1 KGHSH, CDR2 LQKENI.

This rearrangement joins TRBV19 to TRBJ1-4; 9 bases map to TRBD1. CDR3 length: 15 amino acids. Per germline, CDR1 LNHDA and CDR2 SQIVND (reference sequence). J was trimmed by 7 bases and V by 8 bases; bases with no gene match: 11. CDR3 protein: CASLLTGGISEKLFF. CDR3 nucleotide sequence: TGTGCCAGTCTACTCACAGGGGGCATCAGTGAAAAACTGTTTTTT.

Points on this clone: The same CDR3 also results from other DNA sequences found in this sample. The chain links TRBV27 to TRBJ1-6; D gene uncertain. Germline loops: CDR1 MNHEY, CDR2 SMNVEV (reference sequence). Trimming cost V 3 bases and J 0 bases, with 3 bases left between them. The CDR3 totals 14 residues. The CDR3 reads CASSFSSYNSPLHF. CDR3 nucleotides: TGTGCCAGCAGTTTTAGCTCCTATAATTCACCCCTCCACTTT.

The chain has TRBV28 and TRBJ1-2; D may be TRBD1 (6 bases). V lost 7 bases to trimming and J lost 4 bases, with 13 bases between them. The CDR3 is 13 residues long. Germline values: CDR1 MDHEN, CDR2 SYDVKM. CDR3 region: CASTPTGFYGYTF. The CDR3 DNA reads TGTGCCAGCACCCCTACAGGGTTCTATGGCTACACCTTC.

V usage is TRBV27 and J usage is TRBJ1-3; 8 bases are shared with TRBD1. Trimming at V came to 6 bases and at J to 4 bases, leaving 8 bases not matched to a gene. Germline CDR1 MNHEY, CDR2 SMNVEV (reference sequence). The CDR3 runs 15 residues. The CDR3 region is CASRKTGGRGNTIYF. The CDR3 DNA reads as TGTGCCAGCAGAAAAACAGGGGGACGAGGAAACACCATATATTTT.

Worth noting for this clone: This sample includes further DNA sequences coding for the same CDR3. The V and J genes are TRBV9 and TRBJ2-3; D remains ambiguous. The V gene's germline CDR1 is SGDLS and CDR2 YYNGEE. CDR3 length: 14 residues. V gave up 0 bases and J gave up 0 bases, with 5 bases separating them. DNA of the CDR3: TGTGCCAGCAGCGTAGACTTTAGCACAGATACGCAGTATTTT. It translates to CASSVDFSTDTQYF.

This chain uses TRBV2 with TRBJ1-2, with D possibly TRBD1 on 5 matching bases. The CDR3 loop spans 15 amino acids. V was shortened by 2 bases and J by 4 bases, with 14 bases between the two germline ends. Germline CDR1 reads SNHLY; CDR2 reads FYNNEI. In DNA form, the CDR3 reads TGTGCCAGCAGTGAAATGCAGGGTCCCGTCTATGGCTACACCTTC. Amino acids: CASSEMQGPVYGYTF. The full variable domain, in which reference TRBV2 and TRBJ1-2 provide the parts outside the CDR3, is EPEVTQTPSHQVTQMGQEVILRCVPISNHLYFYWYRQILGQKVEFLVSFYNNEISEKSEIFDDQFSVERPDGSNFTLKIRSTKLEDSAMYFCASSEMQGPVYGYTFGSGTRLTVV.

The chain links TRBV7-9 to TRBJ2-5; the match to TRBD2 covers 11 bases. Germline V gives CDR1 SEHNR, CDR2 FQNEAQ (reference sequence). The CDR3 has 13 amino acids. Trimming took 3 bases from V and 7 from J; bases not matched to a gene: 1. Here the CDR3 DNA reads TGTGCCAGCAGCTTTGGGACTAGCGGGACCCAGTACTTC. This codes for CASSFGTSGTQYF.

The chain is built from TRBV11-2 and TRBJ2-3, with 11 bases lining up with TRBD1. Trimming took 5 bases from V and 7 from J; bases not matched to a gene: 17. Germline V gene data show CDR1 as SGHAT and CDR2 as FQNNGV. The CDR3 consists of 18 residues. CDR3 sequence: CASSPQLPGQGGQNTQYF. Here the CDR3 DNA reads TGTGCCAGCAGCCCCCAACTACCGGGACAGGGGGGGCAAAATACGCAGTATTTT.

The V call is TRBV2, the J call TRBJ1-3; 9 bases align to TRBD1. The CDR3 covers 16 residues. Looked up from germline, CDR1 is SNHLY and CDR2 is FYNNEI. J lost 4 bases, V lost 11 bases, and 15 bases had no gene match. The CDR3 protein is CAGKGQGVTGGNTIYF. CDR3 in DNA: TGTGCCGGAAAGGGACAGGGAGTTACGGGGGGAAACACCATATATTTT. The entire variable domain, with the rest obtained from reference TRBV2 and TRBJ1-3, is as follows: EPEVTQTPSHQVTQMGQEVILRCVPISNHLYFYWYRQILGQKVEFLVSFYNNEISEKSEIFDDQFSVERPDGSNFTLKIRSTKLEDSAMYFCAGKGQGVTGGNTIYFGEGSWLTVV.

The V gene is TRBV11-2, the J gene TRBJ2-7; D uncertain. Trimming stripped 0 bases from V and 6 bases from J, with 12 bases between. Per germline, CDR1 SGHAT and CDR2 FQNNGV. The CDR3 length is 14 residues. The DNA of the CDR3 is TGTGCCAGCAGCTTAGATCGCGGTGTTGGCGAGCAGTACTTC. Translated, it gives CASSLDRGVGEQYF.

The chain links TRBV9 to TRBJ1-2; TRBD1 matches 7 bases. This CDR3 contains 14 residues. Per the germline V gene, CDR1 is SGDLS and CDR2 is YYNGEE. The V segment lost 0 bases and the J segment 6 bases; nucleotides outside the gene matches: 5. CDR3 sequence reads: CASSVASGTDGYTF. In DNA, the CDR3 is TGTGCCAGCAGCGTAGCTTCTGGGACAGATGGCTACACCTTC.